The 5 T cell receptor beta chains listed next were all sequenced from one sample in a study of blood T cell repertoires in COVID-19. Here immunoSEQ multiplex PCR was the method, and the copy in TCRdb shows in-frame clones only, minus some. Among around 190,000 clones, about four fifths were seen once, and the ten largest hold around 7.3%. Material for sequencing was peripheral blood. The receptors originated from a woman aged 70-85 years with COVID-19, enrolled during active disease.

The genes are TRBV3-1 (or the pseudogene TRBV3-2) and TRBJ1-1, with 9 bases identical to TRBD1. V dropped 0 bases and J dropped 10; count of bases not matched to a gene: 12. CDR3 size: 16 residues. The germline V gene has CDR1 LGHDT and CDR2 YNNKEL (reference sequence). The CDR3 spells CASSQDRRTGAHRAFF. In DNA form, the CDR3 reads TGTGCCAGCAGCCAAGATAGGAGGACAGGGGCCCACCGAGCTTTCTTT.

This clone was detected a few times. The chain has TRBV21-1 and TRBJ1-6; the table's TRBD1 call for D was not verified on the DNA. TRBV21-1 is deemed a pseudogene. CDR3 length: 21 amino acids. The CDR3 spells CASRASIKTDHYSDYNSPLHF. The CDR3 DNA reads as TGTGCCAGCAGAGCCAGTATAAAGACAGATCATTATTCCGATTATAATTCACCCCTCCACTTT.

The chain uses TRBV7-2 and TRBJ2-2; possibly TRBD2 for D (6 bases). Germline V gives CDR1 SGHTA, CDR2 FQGNSA. V lost 6 bases, J lost 0 bases, and 14 bases lay in between. The CDR3 sequence is 16 residues long. The CDR3 protein is CASRQGAGTNTGELFF. CDR3 bases: TGTGCCAGCAGGCAAGGGGCGGGAACGAACACCGGGGAGCTGTTTTTT.

The rearrangement joins TRBV18 to TRBJ1-1; tentatively, D is TRBD1 (5 bases). CDR3 length: 14 residues. The germline gives CDR1 KGHSH, CDR2 LQKENI. V lost 1 base, J lost 7 bases, and 13 bases lay in between. CDR3 region: CASSPQGAGNEAFF. Written as DNA, the CDR3 is TGTGCCAGCTCACCACAGGGCGCAGGGAATGAAGCTTTCTTT.

This chain joins TRBV15 and TRBJ2-7; D perhaps matches TRBD2 (6 bases). Trimming stripped 5 bases from V and 5 bases from J, with 19 bases between. Germline values: CDR1 LNHNV, CDR2 YYDKDF (reference sequence). The CDR3 totals 15 residues. DNA for the CDR3: TGTGCCACCAGCCTCGGAGGGGCTAGCGCCGACGAGCAGTACTTC. This encodes CATSLGGASADEQYF.